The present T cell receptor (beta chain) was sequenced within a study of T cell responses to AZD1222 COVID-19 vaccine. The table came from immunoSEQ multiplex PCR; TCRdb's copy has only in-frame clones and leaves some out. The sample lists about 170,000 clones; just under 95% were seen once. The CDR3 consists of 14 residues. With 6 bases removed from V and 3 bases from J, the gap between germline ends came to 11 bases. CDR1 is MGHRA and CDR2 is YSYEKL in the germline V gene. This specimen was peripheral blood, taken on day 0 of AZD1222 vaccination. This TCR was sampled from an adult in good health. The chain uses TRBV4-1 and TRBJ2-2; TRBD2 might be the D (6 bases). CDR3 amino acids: CASRHSGHTGELFF. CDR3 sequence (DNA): TGCGCCAGCAGGCATAGCGGTCACACCGGGGAGCTGTTTTTT.